This TCR beta chain emerged from a study of blood T cell repertoires in COVID-19. The CDR3 is 15 residues long. Trimming cost V 1 base and J 3 bases, with 12 bases left between them. Germline CDR1 and CDR2: LGHDT and YNNKEL (reference sequence). Here immunoSEQ multiplex PCR was the method, and the copy in TCRdb shows in-frame clones only, minus some. Here the sample spans approximately 130,000 clones, around 83% being singletons. The source of this sequence is a man older than 75 with active or convalescent COVID-19. The material sequenced was peripheral blood. V is TRBV3-1 (or the pseudogene TRBV3-2) and J is TRBJ1-1; no definite D call. This CDR3 is CASSQGHAEDTEAFF. As DNA, the CDR3 is TGTGCCAGCAGCCAAGGACACGCGGAGGACACTGAAGCTTTCTTT.